This TCR beta chain is drawn from a study of blood T cell repertoires in COVID-19. CDR1 and CDR2 from the germline V gene are SGHTA and FQGNSA. V lost 5 bases and J lost 1, with 9 bases in between. The CDR3 has 14 amino acids. Clones were read by immunoSEQ multiplex PCR, and TCRdb kept only the in-frame ones, dropping some. The sample records about 330,000 clones, more than 75% being singletons. The source material was PBMCs or T cells enriched from blood (not recorded which). The chain employs TRBV7-2 and TRBJ1-3; possibly TRBD1 for D (5 bases). The TCR was taken from a woman between 18 and 30 years old who had recovered from COVID-19. CDR3 coding DNA: TGTGCCAGCAGCCCGGGGGATTCTGGAAACACCATATATTTT. Encoded protein: CASSPGDSGNTIYF.